The clone carrying this T cell receptor beta chain was counted only a few times. Its specificity is unknown. For TCRbeta, the library was prepared with unique molecular identifiers. MiXCR, applied by TCRdb to the PCR reads, yields one record per CDR3 protein. Of approximately 500,000 distinct CDR3 sequences in the sample, 25% to 30% were seen once. These data belong to a study of T-cell reconstitution after alpha-beta-depleted transplantation in children. The study's findings and limits: Newly generated T cells supplied most T-cell counts and diversity one year post-transplant. Reportedly, roughly two months post-transplant, alpha-beta T cells arose from several hundred expanded graft clones.

The sequence was collected from a boy in the first two years of life with Wiskott-Aldrich syndrome, due to receive a stem cell transplant. Sequences were derived from PBMCs, sampled before TCRalphabeta/CD19-depleted stem cell transplant.

CDR3 protein: CASSPLTGTEAFF. The CDR3 nucleotides read TGCGCCAGCAGCCCCCTGACAGGCACTGAAGCTTTCTTT. V and J are TRBV5-1 and TRBJ1-1; weak D call: TRBD1 (6 bases). Germline CDR1 is SGHRS and CDR2 is YFSETQ. Trimming removed 4 bases from V and 4 bases from J, with 11 bases in between. This CDR3 contains 13 residues.